The 10 T cell receptor beta chains in this list originate from one sample, sequenced in a study of T cell repertoires in cytomegalovirus infection. TCRdb re-called the reads with MiXCR, one entry per CDR3 protein. Found here are hundreds of thousands of distinct CDR3 sequences, approximately 8.9% of them singletons; the top ten hold around 2.4%. Sequenced sample: PBMCs. The source is a human donor in good health (CMV status not recorded). Some clones in this sample may be carry-over from other donors' samples.

This clonotype was seen repeatedly, ten times or more. V gene TRBV6-1 combines with J gene TRBJ2-5; unclear D gene. Germline V gene data show CDR1 as MNHNS and CDR2 as SASEGT. The CDR3 length is 10 residues. Trimming took off 6 bases at V and 6 bases at J, with 5 bases between the two ends. The CDR3 sequence: CASRAKTQYF. The CDR3 bases are TGTGCCAGCAGGGCGAAGACCCAGTACTTC.

The V and J genes are TRBV27 and TRBJ2-5; D not resolved. The CDR3 totals 13 residues. V was cut by 5 bases and J by 0 bases, with 7 bases left in between. Germline V gene data show CDR1 as MNHEY and CDR2 as SMNVEV (reference sequence). CDR3 amino acids: CASSKQYQETQYF. The CDR3 DNA sequence: TGTGCCAGCAGTAAGCAGTACCAAGAGACCCAGTACTTC.

This clonotype was recorded at least ten times. The chain joins TRBV7-2 to TRBJ2-7, with D perhaps assigned TRBD1 or TRBD2 (6 bases each). CDR1 is SGHTA and CDR2 is FQGNSA in the germline V gene. The germline V and J ends were trimmed by 4 bases and 9 bases, with 19 bases remaining between them. The CDR3 has 14 amino acids. The CDR3 DNA follows: TGTGCCAGCAGCTCTGGGGGCCCCGGGAGAAGGCAGTACTTC. This codes for CASSSGGPGRRQYF.

This clonotype showed up many times. The V call is TRBV9, the J call TRBJ2-1; 8 bases align to TRBD2. With 3 bases clipped from V and 4 bases from J, the junction kept 6 bases outside the gene matches. The CDR3 is 15 residues long. Germline values: CDR1 SGDLS, CDR2 YYNGEE. This chain's CDR3 is CASSALAGPYNEQFF. The CDR3 nucleotides are TGTGCCAGCAGCGCCTTAGCGGGGCCTTACAATGAGCAGTTCTTC. Full variable domain (rest looked up from reference TRBV9 and TRBJ2-1): DSGVTQTPKHLITATGQRVTLRCSPRSGDLSVYWYQQSLDQGLQFLIQYYNGEERAKGNILERFSAQQFPDLHSELNLSSLELGDSALYFCASSALAGPYNEQFFGPGTRLTVL.

In this sample, this clonotype turned up a few times. The CDR3 reads CSAAGMGVQETQYF. CDR3 DNA sequence: TGCAGTGCGGCCGGCATGGGGGTACAAGAGACCCAGTACTTC. V and J are TRBV20-1 and TRBJ2-5; TRBD1 or TRBD2 may be the D gene (5 bases each). The CDR3 extends over 14 amino acids. CDR1 and CDR2 (germline): DFQATT, SNEGSKA (reference sequence). V gave up 6 bases and J gave up 2 bases, with 16 bases separating them.

Many counts were recorded for this clonotype. This chain connects TRBV18 to TRBJ2-7; no firm D call. Germline V CDR1 and CDR2: KGHSH, LQKENI. The CDR3 covers 13 residues. Trimming removed 6 bases at V and 0 bases at J, with 9 bases between. CDR3 nucleotide sequence: TGTGCCAGCTCCCCCGCCCGCTCCTACGAGCAGTACGTC. Protein: CASSPARSYEQYV.

The sample holds many counts of this clonotype. This sequence joins TRBV7-2 and TRBJ2-3; D is perhaps TRBD1 (5 bases). The CDR3 has 13 residues. Germline V gene sequence: CDR1 SGHTA, CDR2 FQGNSA. V gave up 0 bases and J gave up 4 bases, with 5 bases separating them. CDR3: CASSLATADTQYF. In DNA form, the CDR3 reads TGTGCCAGCAGCTTAGCGACAGCAGATACGCAGTATTTT.

This clonotype was picked up many times. The genes are TRBV7-2 and TRBJ2-1, with D unresolved. Trimming left V 1 base short and J 8 bases short, with 6 bases between. This CDR3 is built from 12 residues. Germline lookup yields CDR1 SGHTA and CDR2 FQGNSA. The CDR3 reads CASSLVQDEQFF. CDR3 in DNA: TGTGCCAGCAGCTTAGTTCAGGATGAGCAGTTCTTC.

In its sample, this clonotype was seen many times. The genes are TRBV6-2 or TRBV6-3 and TRBJ2-7, with TRBD1 identical over 7 bases. Trimming took 6 bases from V and 3 from J; bases not matched to a gene: 11. This CDR3 is built from 15 residues. CDR1 and CDR2 from the germline V gene are MNHEY and SVGEGT. CDR3 in DNA: TGTGCCAGCAGCCCCACCGGGACAGAAATCTACGAGCAGTACGTC. Protein sequence: CASSPTGTEIYEQYV.

Many counts were recorded for this clonotype. The chain recombines TRBV7-8 with TRBJ1-5, with a possible D match to TRBD1 (5 bases). This CDR3 comprises 13 residues. V was clipped by 2 bases and J by 7 bases, with 9 bases between them. Germline CDR1 reads SGHVS; CDR2 reads FQNEAQ. The CDR3 nucleotides read TGTGCCAGCAGCTTAAGGACAAGCCAGCCCCAGCATTTT. Translated: CASSLRTSQPQHF.